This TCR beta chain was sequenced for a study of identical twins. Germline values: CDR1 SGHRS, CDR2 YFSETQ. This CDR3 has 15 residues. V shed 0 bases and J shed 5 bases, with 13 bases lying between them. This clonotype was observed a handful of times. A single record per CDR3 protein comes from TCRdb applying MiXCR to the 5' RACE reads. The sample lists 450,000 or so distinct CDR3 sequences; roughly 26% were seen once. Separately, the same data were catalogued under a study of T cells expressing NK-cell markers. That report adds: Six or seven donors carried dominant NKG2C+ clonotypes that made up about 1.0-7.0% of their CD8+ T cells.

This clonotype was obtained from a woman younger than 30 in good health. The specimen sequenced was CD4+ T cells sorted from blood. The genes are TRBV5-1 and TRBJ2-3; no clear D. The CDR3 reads CASSLVDPAVDTQYF. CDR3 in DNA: TGCGCCAGCAGCTTGGTGGACCCAGCCGTAGATACGCAGTATTTT.